This section outlines one TCR beta chain sequence together with its context. TCRdb's copy holds only in-frame clones and misses some; the assay was immunoSEQ multiplex PCR. The data hold around 50,000 clones, with 85% to 95% observed a single time. This entry comes from a study of T cell changes during pregnancy in multiple sclerosis. Trimming left V 3 bases short and J 3 bases short, with 15 bases between. The CDR3 is 16 amino acids. Germline V gene data show CDR1 as LNHDA and CDR2 as SQIVND (reference sequence). The rearrangement links TRBV19 to TRBJ1-5; possibly TRBD1 for D (5 bases). The TCR comes from a female donor with multiple sclerosis, enrolled in a pregnancy study. Sequenced material: CD4+ T cells from peripheral blood mononuclear cells, taken in the third trimester of pregnancy. The CDR3 DNA reads TGTGCCAGTAGTATTATCAGACCAGGGTTCAATCAGCCCCAGCATTTT. This codes for CASSIIRPGFNQPQHF.